The 18 T cell receptor beta chains reported below all come from one sample, sequenced in a study of T-cell reconstitution after alpha-beta-depleted transplantation in children (dated by TCRdb to the mid-2010s). Libraries were made using PCR. Sequencing was carried out with an Illumina HiSeq 2500. To normalize quantification of the TCRbeta repertoire, the TCR libraries were built with molecular barcoding that relied on unique molecular identifiers. In TCRdb, the public reads were trimmed at Q25 with fastp and aligned with MiXCR, with productive beta chains retained. Duplicate CDR3 protein sequences are folded into a single record with the most common DNA and genes. The sample table contains some 600,000 distinct CDR3 sequences; only one count was recorded for approximately 17% of them. The ten largest make up over 0.95% of the sample. Here the sequenced sample was PBMCs from the stem cell graft donor, taken from the stem cell graft. All receptors come from a human donor who donated a stem cell graft to a child with acute myeloid leukemia.

This clonotype has more than one count but fewer than ten. The chain is built from TRBV12-3 or TRBV12-4 and TRBJ1-3, with 12 bases fitting TRBD1. V was pared by 8 bases and J by 5 bases, with 16 bases of the junction left unmatched. The CDR3 is made up of 18 amino acids. CDR3 region: CASQAGTGGDWARNTIYF. CDR3 DNA: TGTGCCAGCCAAGCCGGGACAGGGGGCGATTGGGCCCGAAACACCATATATTTT.

The V call is TRBV7-9, the J call TRBJ2-2; no reliable D call. CDR3 length: 15 amino acids. Trimming removed 1 base from V and 6 bases from J, with 12 bases in between. Germline V gene lookup returns CDR1 SEHNR and CDR2 FQNEAQ (reference sequence). The CDR3 DNA follows: TGTGCCAGCAGCTTAGGTTGGTCGGTTTCCGGGGAGCTGTTTTTT. Encoded protein: CASSLGWSVSGELFF.

This clonotype was seen a single time. A much larger clone sits a single nucleotide away, making a read error possible. This chain connects TRBV29-1 to TRBJ1-1; 7 bases agree with TRBD1. J was trimmed by 4 bases and V by 7 bases; bases with no gene match: 12. Looked up from germline, CDR1 is SQVTM and CDR2 is ANQGSEA. The CDR3 sequence is 14 residues long. CDR3 loop: CSARRGRVSTEAFF. In DNA, the CDR3 is TGCAGCGCCCGAAGGGGGCGGGTGAGCACTGAAGCTTTCTTT.

The chain joins TRBV5-4 to TRBJ2-1; 7 positions match TRBD2. The CDR3 is 14 amino acids. Germline CDR1 SGHNT, CDR2 YYREEE (reference sequence). The J segment lost 7 bases and the V segment lost 0 bases, leaving 4 bases of the junction unmatched. CDR3 coding DNA: TGTGCCAGCAGCTTGGGAACTAGCGTAAATGAGCAGTTCTTC. Amino acid sequence: CASSLGTSVNEQFF.

The rearrangement uses TRBV7-2 and TRBJ2-3, with TRBD2 as a possible D gene (5 bases). Germline-derived CDR1 and CDR2 are SGHTA and FQGNSA. Trimming shortened V by 8 bases and J by 2 bases, and 11 bases separated the two germline ends. The CDR3 runs to 13 residues. The DNA of the CDR3 is TGTGCCAGCTGGAGGCTTCCCACAGATACGCAGTATTTT. Its protein product is CASWRLPTDTQYF.

The V and J genes are TRBV20-1 and TRBJ2-5; 11 bases match TRBD2. Germline lookup yields CDR1 DFQATT and CDR2 SNEGSKA (reference sequence). Germline trimming cut 3 bases from V and 4 bases from J; bases unmatched to any gene: 7. This CDR3 has 15 residues. CDR3 bases: TGCAGTGCTAGCCTTAGCGGGGGGGCTCGAGAGACCCAGTACTTC. Its translation is CSASLSGGARETQYF.

Many counts were recorded for this clonotype. V gene TRBV7-9 combines with J gene TRBJ2-5; D is ambiguous. V gave up 5 bases and J gave up 5 bases, with 3 bases separating them. Germline-derived CDR1 and CDR2 are SEHNR and FQNEAQ (reference sequence). CDR3 length: 10 residues. CDR3 sequence (DNA): TGTGCCAGCAGCGAGGAGACCCAGTACTTC. It codes for CASSEETQYF.

Turning to this clonotype: A much larger clone lies a single base off, so this may be a read error. The gene calls are TRBV20-1 and TRBJ2-5; TRBD2 matches at 10 bases. Per germline, CDR1 DFQATT and CDR2 SNEGSKA (reference sequence). The CDR3 loop spans 17 amino acids. CDR3 DNA: TGCTGTGCCCATCTTCCGGGACTAGCGTCGGAGGGGGAGACCCAGTACTTC. Protein sequence: CCAHLPGLASEGETQYF.

This clonotype was found a few times. This chain joins TRBV5-8 and TRBJ2-7; D may match TRBD1 or TRBD2 (5 bases each). V was shortened by 5 bases and J by 5 bases, with 17 bases between the two germline ends. CDR1 SGHTS and CDR2 YDEGEE come from the germline V gene. This CDR3 has 14 residues. The CDR3 bases are TGTGCCAGCAGTCCCGGGACCGGGGTCGACGAGCAGTACGTC. It specifies CASSPGTGVDEQYV.

This clonotype was seen many times. CDR3 in amino acids: CASSLVERGRLFYGYTF. The CDR3, as DNA: TGTGCCAGCAGTTTAGTAGAGAGGGGGCGCTTATTCTATGGCTACACCTTC. The chain recombines TRBV12-3 or TRBV12-4 with TRBJ1-2; 7 bases agree with TRBD1. The CDR3 consists of 17 residues. V lost 1 base to trimming and J lost 4 bases; unmatched junction nucleotides: 12.

V gene TRBV20-1 combines with J gene TRBJ2-7, with D maybe TRBD1 (6 bases). V gave up 4 bases and J gave up 4 bases, with 14 bases separating them. The germline gives CDR1 DFQATT, CDR2 SNEGSKA (reference sequence). The CDR3 length is 13 residues. The CDR3 DNA reads TGCAGTGCTAAGGGTGACAGGTCTTACGAGCAGTACGTC. Translated, it gives CSAKGDRSYEQYV.

The CDR3 coding sequence is TGTGCCAGCAGCGCCTTAGGACAGTTTGGCTACACCTTC. It specifies CASSALGQFGYTF. The chain couples TRBV6-2 or TRBV6-3 to TRBJ1-2; D perhaps matches TRBD1 (6 bases). Trimming left V 6 bases short and J 7 bases short, with 15 bases between. From germline, CDR1 is MNHEY and CDR2 SVGEGT. This CDR3 comprises 13 residues.

The V gene is TRBV7-2, the J gene TRBJ2-6, with D hard to call. Germline lookup yields CDR1 SGHTA and CDR2 FQGNSA. V lost 7 bases and J 4 bases, leaving 14 bases between the germline ends. This CDR3 comprises 15 residues. CDR3 sequence: CASTKLTSGANVLTF. DNA for the CDR3: TGTGCCAGCACCAAGCTTACCTCAGGGGCCAACGTCCTGACTTTC.

The table lists this clonotype with many counts. J is TRBJ2-7 and V is TRBV20-1; possibly TRBD2 for D (6 bases). The V end was cut by 3 bases, the J end by 1 base, with 16 bases between. The CDR3 loop spans 15 amino acids. Germline values: CDR1 DFQATT, CDR2 SNEGSKA (reference sequence). This CDR3 is CSASSTWGESYEQYV. CDR3 coding DNA: TGCAGTGCTAGCTCCACGTGGGGGGAGTCCTACGAGCAGTACGTC.

This clonotype was observed a handful of times. The genes are TRBV24-1 and TRBJ2-2; D might be TRBD2 (5 bases). The germline CDR1 and CDR2 sequences are KGHDR and SFDVKD. Trimming removed 3 bases at V and 2 bases at J, with 9 bases between. The length of the CDR3 is 15 residues. The CDR3, as DNA: TGTGCCACCAGTGATACGGAGGCTAACACCGGGGAGCTGTTTTTT. Residues: CATSDTEANTGELFF.

CDR3: CASSPLPVGGPNEQFF. DNA of the CDR3: TGTGCCAGCAGTCCCCTCCCAGTGGGGGGCCCCAATGAGCAGTTCTTC. The chain uses TRBV27 and TRBJ2-1, with D possibly called TRBD1 or TRBD2 (6 bases each). The germline CDR1 and CDR2 sequences are MNHEY and SMNVEV (reference sequence). The CDR3 consists of 16 residues. V was shortened by 5 bases and J by 6 bases, with 20 bases between the two germline ends.

The sample holds a few counts of this clonotype. The gene calls are TRBV15 and TRBJ1-6; TRBD1 matches at 8 bases. CDR3 length equals 15 residues. Trimming at V came to 3 bases and at J to 6 bases, leaving 4 bases not matched to a gene. Germline CDR1 LNHNV, CDR2 YYDKDF (reference sequence). The CDR3 sequence: CATSRATGVNSPLHF. The CDR3 coding sequence is TGTGCCACCAGCAGGGCGACAGGGGTTAATTCACCCCTCCACTTT.

The sample holds a few counts of this clonotype. V and J are TRBV7-7 and TRBJ2-1, with D tentatively TRBD1 or TRBD2 (6 bases each). The germline V and J ends were trimmed by 5 bases and 0 bases, with 11 bases remaining between them. There are 15 residues in the CDR3. The V gene's germline CDR1 is SSHAT and CDR2 FNYEAQ (reference sequence). As DNA, the CDR3 is TGTGCCAGCAGCCAGGAGGGGGGCTCCTACAATGAGCAGTTCTTC. It encodes CASSQEGGSYNEQFF.